Presented here are 4 T cell receptor beta chains from one specimen sequenced in a study of OX40 agonist ivuxolimab in advanced cancers. The method was immunoSEQ multiplex PCR; TCRdb's version includes in-frame clones alone and lacks a portion of them. The data hold around 64,000 clones, with about 90% observed a single time. The sample here was CD4+ or CD8+ T cells sorted from blood, taken in a trial of the OX40 agonist ivuxolimab. These receptors all come from an adult with an advanced solid tumor such as melanoma, head and neck, liver or kidney cancer.

The V and J genes are TRBV7-9 and TRBJ2-5; 14 bases align to TRBD2. The CDR3 sequence is 18 residues long. The V and J ends lost 1 base and 0 bases, in that order; junction bases with no gene match: 4. The germline CDR1 and CDR2 sequences are SEHNR and FQNEAQ (reference sequence). CDR3 nucleotides: TGTGCCAGCAGCTTAGGGGGACTAGCGGGAGTCAACCAAGAGACCCAGTACTTC. Amino acid sequence: CASSLGGLAGVNQETQYF.

The rearrangement joins TRBV27 to TRBJ2-7; D perhaps matches TRBD1 (6 bases). CDR3 length equals 14 residues. The V and J ends lost 6 bases and 5 bases respectively, with 17 bases between them. The V gene's germline CDR1 is MNHEY and CDR2 SMNVEV (reference sequence). CDR3 coding DNA: TGTGCCAGCAGCATACAGGGTCCTCGGGACGAGCAGTACTTC. Translating gives CASSIQGPRDEQYF.

The chain is built from TRBV6-8 and TRBJ1-6; 7 bases map to TRBD1. This CDR3 comprises 15 residues. V was clipped by 7 bases and J by 5 bases; unmatched bases: 8. The V gene's germline CDR1 is MNHGY and CDR2 SAAAGT. CDR3 region: CASNIPGQHNSPLHF. CDR3 bases: TGTGCCAGCAATATACCGGGACAGCATAATTCACCCCTCCACTTT.

This chain links TRBV18 with TRBJ2-2; 10 positions agree with TRBD1. Germline CDR1 reads KGHSH; CDR2 reads LQKENI. The CDR3 is 17 amino acids. With 5 bases clipped from V and 6 bases from J, the junction kept 12 bases outside the gene matches. The DNA of the CDR3 is TGTGCCAGCTCAACCTCAACCGGGACAGGGGTTCCCGGGGAGCTGTTTTTT. It specifies CASSTSTGTGVPGELFF.